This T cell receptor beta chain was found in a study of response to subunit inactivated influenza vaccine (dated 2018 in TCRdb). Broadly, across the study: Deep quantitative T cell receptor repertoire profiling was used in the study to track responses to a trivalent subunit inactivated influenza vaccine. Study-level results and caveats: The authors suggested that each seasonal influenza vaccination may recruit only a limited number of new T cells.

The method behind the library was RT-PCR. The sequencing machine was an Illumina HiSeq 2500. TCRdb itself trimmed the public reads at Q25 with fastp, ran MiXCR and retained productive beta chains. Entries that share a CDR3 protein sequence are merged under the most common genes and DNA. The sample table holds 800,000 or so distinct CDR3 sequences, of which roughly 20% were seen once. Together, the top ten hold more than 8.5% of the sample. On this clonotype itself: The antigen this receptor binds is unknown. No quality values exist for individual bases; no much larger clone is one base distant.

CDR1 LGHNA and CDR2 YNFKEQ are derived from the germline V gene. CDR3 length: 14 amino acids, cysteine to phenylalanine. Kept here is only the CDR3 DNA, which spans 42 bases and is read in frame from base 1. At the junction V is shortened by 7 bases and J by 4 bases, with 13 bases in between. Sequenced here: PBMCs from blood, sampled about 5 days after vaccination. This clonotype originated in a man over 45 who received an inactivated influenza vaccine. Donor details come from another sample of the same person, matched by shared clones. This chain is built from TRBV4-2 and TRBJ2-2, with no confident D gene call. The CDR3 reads CASIPSLGTGELFF. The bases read TGTGCCAGCATCCCCTCGCTGGGCACCGGGGAGCTGTTTTTT.